This passage covers 21 T cell receptor beta chains from one sample sequenced in a study of control samples from healthy donors and cancer patients. Here immunoSEQ multiplex PCR was the method, and the copy in TCRdb shows in-frame clones only, minus some. Here the sample spans about 97,000 clones, approximately 90% being singletons. Sequencing was done on a sample of blood. The receptors stem from a man aged 30-40 years in good health.

This sequence joins TRBV3-1 (or the pseudogene TRBV3-2) and TRBJ1-2, with a possible D match to TRBD1 (6 bases). The CDR3 consists of 16 residues. Germline CDR1 and CDR2: LGHDT and YNNKEL (reference sequence). Between the trimmed V and J ends, which lost 1 base and 3 bases, there was a span of 15 bases. CDR3 loop: CASSQVLGGADYGYTF. In nucleotides, the CDR3 is TGTGCCAGCAGCCAAGTCCTAGGGGGGGCGGACTATGGCTACACCTTC.

The V call is TRBV6-1, the J call TRBJ1-4; D is uncertain. V was clipped by 2 bases and J by 6 bases, with 19 bases between them. CDR1 and CDR2 (germline): MNHNS, SASEGT. The CDR3 contains 17 residues. CDR3: CASSELLASTPDEKLFF. CDR3 DNA sequence: TGTGCCAGCAGTGAACTTTTAGCGAGCACACCCGATGAAAAACTGTTTTTT.

V and J are TRBV3-1 (or the pseudogene TRBV3-2) and TRBJ1-3; 7 bases fit TRBD1. Germline lookup yields CDR1 LGHDT and CDR2 YNNKEL (reference sequence). V trimming: 4 bases; J trimming: 3 bases; junction bases outside the gene matches: 3. This CDR3 is 14 amino acids long. In DNA, the CDR3 is TGTGCCAGCAGCCCACAGGGGTTTGGAAACACCATATATTTT. Translating gives CASSPQGFGNTIYF.

V and J are TRBV11-1 and TRBJ1-2, with 9 bases identical to TRBD1. Germline V CDR1 and CDR2: SGHAT, FQDESV (reference sequence). V shed 6 bases, J shed 0 bases, and the junction held 8 bases outside the gene matches. The CDR3 is 16 amino acids. The CDR3 loop is CASSDPGQGTNYGYTF. CDR3 bases: TGTGCCAGCAGTGATCCGGGACAGGGAACTAACTATGGCTACACCTTC.

V gene TRBV5-6 combines with J gene TRBJ2-7; D uncertain. The V gene's germline CDR1 is SGHDT and CDR2 YYEEEE. This CDR3 region has 12 residues. V was pared by 2 bases and J by 2 bases, with 5 bases between. The CDR3 sequence is CASSFLAYEQYF. For the CDR3, the DNA is TGTGCCAGCAGCTTCCTAGCCTACGAGCAGTACTTC.

The chain uses TRBV30 and TRBJ1-6, with D perhaps matching TRBD1 (5 bases). This CDR3 comprises 14 residues. Trimming cost V 0 bases and J 6 bases, with 9 bases left between them. Germline values: CDR1 GTSNPN, CDR2 SVGIG (reference sequence). The CDR3 DNA reads as TGTGCCTGGAGTGTATCGACAGTTAATTCACCCCTCCACTTT. This codes for CAWSVSTVNSPLHF.

The chain couples TRBV28 to TRBJ2-7, with a possible D match to TRBD2 (5 bases). The CDR3 extends over 14 amino acids. Germline V lookup: CDR1 MDHEN, CDR2 SYDVKM. The V and J ends lost 3 bases and 2 bases respectively, with 11 bases between them. The CDR3, as DNA: TGTGCCAGCAGTTTTACGGGGAGCCCCTACGAGCAGTACTTC. Translating gives CASSFTGSPYEQYF.

The chain uses TRBV28 and TRBJ1-5, with D unresolved. This CDR3 is built from 15 residues. Germline V gives CDR1 MDHEN, CDR2 SYDVKM. V lost 3 bases and J lost 6, with 15 bases in between. The CDR3 sequence is CASSFGVVRSQPQHF. CDR3 bases: TGTGCCAGCAGTTTTGGGGTAGTCAGGAGTCAGCCCCAGCATTTT.

Comment on this clone: One end of the junction fails to match germline, which may point to a read error. The genes are TRBV9 and TRBJ2-2, with 9 bases matching TRBD2. Germline CDR1 reads SGDLS; CDR2 reads YYNGEE. The CDR3 length is 16 residues. The CDR3 nucleotides are TGTGCCAGCAGCTTGGTAGCGGGGGCCTACACCAGGGAGCTGTTTTTT. Protein product: CASSLVAGAYTRELFF.

This sequence joins TRBV5-4 and TRBJ1-5; D might be TRBD1 (6 bases). The CDR3 loop spans 19 amino acids. CDR1 is SGHNT, CDR2 YYREEE, per germline (reference sequence). Between the trimmed V and J ends, which lost 4 bases and 1 base, there was a span of 24 bases. The CDR3 DNA reads TGTGCCAGCAGCCAGGGGACGCCCGGCTTCGGTCGCAGCAATCAGCCCCAGCATTTT. It yields the protein CASSQGTPGFGRSNQPQHF.

The chain recombines TRBV3-1 (or the pseudogene TRBV3-2) with TRBJ1-2; 11 nucleotides agree with TRBD1. From germline, CDR1 is LGHDT and CDR2 YNNKEL (reference sequence). The CDR3 has 14 amino acids. The ends lost 1 base at V and 8 bases at J; junction bases unmatched: 3. CDR3 region: CASSQGTGGIGYTF. The DNA for the CDR3 is TGTGCCAGCAGCCAAGGGACAGGGGGCATCGGCTACACCTTC.

The chain combines TRBV19 with TRBJ1-4; 7 positions match TRBD1. Germline V lookup: CDR1 LNHDA, CDR2 SQIVND (reference sequence). V trimming: 10 bases; J trimming: 5 bases; junction bases outside the gene matches: 7. This CDR3 is 13 amino acids long. The CDR3: CATRARGNEKLFF. The CDR3 DNA reads TGTGCCACCCGAGCCAGGGGGAATGAAAAACTGTTTTTT.

This clone was detected only once. The genes are TRBV6-5 and TRBJ1-5, with D tentatively TRBD1 (6 bases). Trimming removed 7 bases from V and 3 bases from J, with 10 bases in between. Germline values: CDR1 MNHEY, CDR2 SVGAGI. CDR3 length equals 13 residues. The CDR3 sequence is CASTGTYNQPQHF. For the CDR3, the DNA is TGTGCCAGCACGGGGACATACAATCAGCCCCAGCATTTT.

The rearrangement joins TRBV27 to TRBJ2-2; a weak D match, TRBD1 (6 bases). CDR1 MNHEY and CDR2 SMNVEV come from the germline V gene (reference sequence). The V end lost 2 bases, the J end lost 4 bases, and 11 bases lay between the germline ends. The length of the CDR3 is 15 residues. The CDR3 sequence: CASSLTRGGTGELFF. CDR3 coding DNA: TGTGCCAGCAGTTTAACTAGAGGGGGCACCGGGGAGCTGTTTTTT.

The chain uses TRBV6-2 or TRBV6-3 and TRBJ1-2; the D gene is possibly TRBD1 (5 bases). The V gene's germline CDR1 is MNHEY and CDR2 SVGEGT. The CDR3 has 14 amino acids. Trimming cost V 3 bases and J 7 bases, with 15 bases left between them. The CDR3 DNA follows: TGTGCCAGCAGTTATTCAGGACTGCAGGGTGGCTACACCTTC. Its protein product is CASSYSGLQGGYTF.

This chain connects TRBV7-2 to TRBJ1-5; D not certain. The V gene lost 3 bases and the J gene lost 1 base, with 4 bases spanning the gap. The CDR3 has 13 residues. Germline CDR1 reads SGHTA; CDR2 reads FQGNSA. CDR3: CASSFDSNQPQHF. The CDR3, as DNA: TGTGCCAGCAGCTTCGACAGCAATCAGCCCCAGCATTTT.

This sequence joins TRBV5-1 and TRBJ2-6, with a possible D match to TRBD2 (6 bases). The CDR3 covers 16 residues. Deletions cut 4 bases from V and 4 bases from J, with 15 bases between. CDR1 and CDR2 from the germline V gene are SGHRS and YFSETQ. The CDR3 protein is CASSLLLASGANVLTF. CDR3 coding DNA: TGCGCCAGCAGCCTCCTACTAGCTTCCGGGGCCAACGTCCTGACTTTC.

The gene calls are TRBV27 and TRBJ2-7; D unresolved. Germline V gene data show CDR1 as MNHEY and CDR2 as SMNVEV (reference sequence). The CDR3 has 12 residues. V was trimmed by 7 bases and J by 3 bases, leaving 10 bases between them. As DNA, the CDR3 is TGTGCCAGCACCCCAGTGGGCTACGAGCAGTACTTC. As protein: CASTPVGYEQYF.

The rearrangement uses TRBV12-2 and TRBJ1-2. TRBV12-2 is a pseudogene segment. The length of the CDR3 is 17 residues. The CDR3, as DNA: TGTGCAAGTCGCTTAGCGAGTAGGGAGGAGCTCAACTATGGCTACACCTTC. Amino acid sequence: CASRLASREELNYGYTF.

The chain has TRBV11-2 and TRBJ1-2; no firm D call. CDR1 is SGHAT, CDR2 FQNNGV, per germline. V was cut by 1 base and J by 8 bases, with 8 bases left in between. CDR3 length equals 12 residues. The chain's CDR3 is CASSLGKLGYTF. The CDR3, as DNA: TGTGCCAGCAGCTTAGGAAAACTCGGCTACACCTTC. The full variable domain, completed using reference TRBV11-2 and TRBJ1-2, is EAGVAQSPRYKIIEKRQSVAFWCNPISGHATLYWYQQILGQGPKLLIQFQNNGVVDDSQLPKDRFSAERLKGVDSTLKIQPAKLEDSAVYLCASSLGKLGYTFGSGTRLTVV.

The chain combines TRBV2 with TRBJ1-3, with no clear D. Germline CDR1 and CDR2: SNHLY and FYNNEI. V was shortened by 7 bases and J by 0 bases, with 10 bases between the two germline ends. The CDR3 loop spans 14 amino acids. Here the CDR3 reads CASTLESSGNTIYF. In nucleotides, the CDR3 is TGTGCCAGCACACTGGAAAGCTCTGGAAACACCATATATTTT. Complete variable domain (other parts from reference TRBV2 and TRBJ1-3): EPEVTQTPSHQVTQMGQEVILRCVPISNHLYFYWYRQILGQKVEFLVSFYNNEISEKSEIFDDQFSVERPDGSNFTLKIRSTKLEDSAMYFCASTLESSGNTIYFGEGSWLTVV.